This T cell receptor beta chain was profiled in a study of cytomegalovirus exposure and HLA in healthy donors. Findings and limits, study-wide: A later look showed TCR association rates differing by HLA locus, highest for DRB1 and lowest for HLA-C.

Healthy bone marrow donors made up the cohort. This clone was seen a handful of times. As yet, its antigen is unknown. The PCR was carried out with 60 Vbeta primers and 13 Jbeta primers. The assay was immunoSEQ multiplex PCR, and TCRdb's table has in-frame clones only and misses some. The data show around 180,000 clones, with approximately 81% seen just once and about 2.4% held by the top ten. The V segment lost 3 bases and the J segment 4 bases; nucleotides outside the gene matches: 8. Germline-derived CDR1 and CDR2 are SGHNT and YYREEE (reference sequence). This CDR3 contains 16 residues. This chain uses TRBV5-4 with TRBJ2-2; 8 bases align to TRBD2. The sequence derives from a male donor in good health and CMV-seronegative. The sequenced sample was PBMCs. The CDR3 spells CASSSSGGRPTGELFF. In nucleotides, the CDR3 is TGTGCCAGCAGCTCCTCGGGGGGGCGCCCCACCGGGGAGCTGTTTTTT.